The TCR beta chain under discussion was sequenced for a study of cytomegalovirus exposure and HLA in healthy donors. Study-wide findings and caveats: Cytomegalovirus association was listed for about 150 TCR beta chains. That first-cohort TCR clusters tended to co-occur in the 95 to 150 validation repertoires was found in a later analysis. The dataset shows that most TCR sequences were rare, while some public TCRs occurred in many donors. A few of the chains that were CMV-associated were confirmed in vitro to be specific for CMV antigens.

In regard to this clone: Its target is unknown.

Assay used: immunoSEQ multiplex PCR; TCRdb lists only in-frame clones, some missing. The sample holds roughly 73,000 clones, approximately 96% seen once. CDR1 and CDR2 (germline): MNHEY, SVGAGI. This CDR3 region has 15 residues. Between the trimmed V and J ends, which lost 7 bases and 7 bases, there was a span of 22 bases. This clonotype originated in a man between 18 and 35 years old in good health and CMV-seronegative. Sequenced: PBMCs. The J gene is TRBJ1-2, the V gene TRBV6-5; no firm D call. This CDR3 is CASNTATGWAGGYTF. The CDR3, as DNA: TGTGCCAGCAACACAGCGACGGGATGGGCGGGTGGCTACACCTTC.